These 25 T cell receptor beta chains came from one sample sequenced in a study of blood T cells in healthy people across ages. Using a J-beta primer mix together with a sample-barcoded 5' primer, a second PCR was run for roughly 6 to 11 cycles. TCRdb processed the 5' RACE reads anew with MiXCR; each CDR3 protein has one entry. Of about 1.4 million distinct CDR3 sequences listed, approximately 59% are singletons. Sequences were obtained from blood. The receptor set was obtained from a man aged 18 to 35 in good health.

This chain joins TRBV12-3 or TRBV12-4 and TRBJ1-2; D is undetermined. Trimming removed 3 bases from V and 2 bases from J, with 7 bases in between. The CDR3 is 13 amino acids. CDR3 sequence reads: CASSLEQNYGYTF. The CDR3 DNA sequence: TGTGCCAGCAGTTTGGAACAGAACTATGGCTACACCTTC.

This chain links TRBV12-3 or TRBV12-4 with TRBJ2-1; no clear D gene. The CDR3 has 13 residues. Trimming shortened V by 6 bases and J by 2 bases, and 8 bases separated the two germline ends. As DNA, the CDR3 is TGTGCCAGCAGAAGGACCCCCTACAATGAGCAGTTCTTC. Its translation is CASRRTPYNEQFF.

This clonotype was seen only a few times. This chain uses TRBV6-5 with TRBJ2-7; D ambiguous. The germline CDR1 and CDR2 sequences are MNHEY and SVGAGI. The CDR3 spans 12 residues. V was shortened by 8 bases and J by 0 bases, with 8 bases between the two germline ends. The CDR3, as DNA: TGTGCCAGCTTCCGGAACTCCTACGAGCAGTACTTC. Its protein is CASFRNSYEQYF.

The rearrangement links TRBV9 to TRBJ2-3; 8 bases are shared with TRBD1. The V gene end was trimmed by 0 bases and the J gene end by 5 bases; junction bases not matched to a gene: 11. CDR3 size: 17 residues. Germline CDR1 reads SGDLS; CDR2 reads YYNGEE. The chain's CDR3 is CASSVDPAGGAEDTQYF. The CDR3 DNA follows: TGTGCCAGCAGCGTAGATCCCGCAGGGGGCGCGGAAGATACGCAGTATTTT.

The genes are TRBV12-3 or TRBV12-4 and TRBJ2-3; tentative D call: TRBD1 (6 bases). Trimming pared 3 bases from V and 4 bases from J, leaving 20 bases between. This CDR3 has 17 residues. The CDR3 reads CASSFYRDAERPDTQYF. The CDR3 coding sequence is TGTGCCAGCAGTTTCTACAGGGACGCGGAGAGGCCAGATACGCAGTATTTT.

V gene TRBV3-1 combines with J gene TRBJ2-3, with 10 bases aligning to TRBD2. The CDR3 sequence is 19 residues long. With V trimmed by 3 bases and J by 1 base, 13 bases remained unmatched. Germline V gene sequence: CDR1 LGHDT, CDR2 YNNKEL (reference sequence). The chain's CDR3 is CASSQLSGGLALGTDTQYF. The CDR3 nucleotides read TGTGCCAGCAGCCAGCTTAGCGGGGGGCTCGCTCTAGGCACAGATACGCAGTATTTT.

The chain carries TRBV6-4 and TRBJ1-5, with D unclear. CDR1 and CDR2 (germline): MRHNA, SNTAGT. The V end was cut by 7 bases, the J end by 5 bases, with 9 bases between. The CDR3 has 12 residues. The CDR3 loop is CASIGGDQPQHF. For the CDR3, the DNA is TGTGCCAGCATTGGCGGAGATCAGCCCCAGCATTTT.

The chain couples TRBV10-3 to TRBJ1-4; D is unclear. V dropped 2 bases and J dropped 7 bases, with 8 bases sitting between them. CDR3 length: 13 amino acids. Germline CDR1 reads ENHRY; CDR2 reads SYGVKD. The CDR3 DNA reads as TGTGCCATCAGTGAGGGCTTGGCTGAAAAACTGTTTTTT. This gives the protein CAISEGLAEKLFF.

The chain links TRBV20-1 to TRBJ2-3; D remains unclear. Trimming left V 5 bases short and J 5 bases short, with 17 bases between. This CDR3 has 14 amino acids. Germline V gene sequence: CDR1 DFQATT, CDR2 SNEGSKA (reference sequence). CDR3 sequence reads: CSAFSVGGLDTQYF. CDR3 nucleotides: TGCAGTGCTTTTTCTGTGGGCGGCTTAGATACGCAGTATTTT.

CDR3 region: CSAPPPSGGGLIGWQYF. DNA of the CDR3: TGCAGTGCCCCTCCCCCTTCTGGCGGGGGGCTGATAGGATGGCAGTATTTT. The chain has TRBV20-1 and TRBJ2-3, with 8 bases matching TRBD2. The CDR3 length is 17 residues. V trimming: 6 bases; J trimming: 11 bases; junction bases outside the gene matches: 25. Germline V gives CDR1 DFQATT, CDR2 SNEGSKA (reference sequence).

The CDR3 nucleotides are TGCAGTGCGCGGCCGGGACTAGCGGGAGTCTTGGGCAATGAGCAGTTCTTC. Translated, it gives CSARPGLAGVLGNEQFF. The chain recombines TRBV20-1 with TRBJ2-1; 14 nucleotides match TRBD2. V trimming: 6 bases; J trimming: 6 bases; junction bases outside the gene matches: 13. The V gene's germline CDR1 is DFQATT and CDR2 SNEGSKA (reference sequence). This CDR3 has 17 residues.

The V gene is TRBV12-5, the J gene TRBJ2-5; D may be TRBD1 or TRBD2 (5 bases each). The CDR3 has 14 amino acids. The germline V gene has CDR1 LGHNT and CDR2 FRNRAP. The V end was cut by 0 bases, the J end by 10 bases, with 15 bases between. CDR3 DNA: TGTGCTAGTGGTTTGGTAAAGGACAAGGAGGACCAGTACTTC. It yields the protein CASGLVKDKEDQYF.

This clonotype has only one observation. The rearrangement joins TRBV27 to TRBJ1-3; D gene ambiguous. Germline loops: CDR1 MNHEY, CDR2 SMNVEV (reference sequence). With 4 bases removed from V and 0 bases from J, the gap between germline ends came to 13 bases. The CDR3 totals 16 residues. The CDR3 here is CASSSGSVTSGNTIYF. The CDR3 DNA sequence: TGTGCCAGCAGTTCGGGATCAGTGACCTCTGGAAACACCATATATTTT.

The chain uses TRBV27 and TRBJ2-7; unclear D gene. Trimming shortened V by 2 bases and J by 2 bases, and 7 bases separated the two germline ends. The CDR3 consists of 13 residues. In germline, CDR1 is MNHEY, CDR2 SMNVEV (reference sequence). CDR3 DNA sequence: TGTGCCAGCAGTTTAAGGCCACCCTACGAGCAGTACTTC. Translation gives CASSLRPPYEQYF.

This sequence joins TRBV3-1 and TRBJ1-2, with 8 bases that match TRBD1. This CDR3 is built from 15 residues. V lost 0 bases, J lost 5 bases, and 5 bases stayed unmatched. The germline V gene has CDR1 LGHDT and CDR2 YNNKEL (reference sequence). This CDR3 is CASSQDSDRVYGYTF. As DNA, the CDR3 is TGTGCCAGCAGCCAAGATTCGGACAGGGTGTATGGCTACACCTTC.

This sequence joins TRBV25-1 and TRBJ1-2; no clear D. Germline V gene data show CDR1 as MGHDK and CDR2 as SYGVNS. The CDR3 covers 12 residues. V gave up 10 bases and J gave up 3 bases, with 12 bases separating them. CDR3 sequence (DNA): TGTGCCATTCAAGCTATGGACTATGGCTACACCTTC. The encoded protein is CAIQAMDYGYTF.

This chain connects TRBV7-2 to TRBJ2-1, with TRBD2 identical over 10 bases. CDR1 SGHTA and CDR2 FQGNSA come from the germline V gene. This CDR3 contains 19 residues. With 2 bases clipped from V and 0 bases from J, the junction kept 10 bases outside the gene matches. The CDR3 DNA follows: TGTGCCAGCAGCTTAAGAAGCGGGGGGGCCTCGGGCTCCTACAATGAGCAGTTCTTC. This translates into CASSLRSGGASGSYNEQFF.

V gene TRBV12-3 or TRBV12-4 combines with J gene TRBJ2-1, with D perhaps TRBD2 (6 bases). Trimming pared 6 bases from V and 6 bases from J, leaving 12 bases between. This CDR3 contains 13 residues. The chain's CDR3 is CASSQTSRNEQFF. CDR3 coding DNA: TGTGCCAGCAGCCAAACTAGCCGCAATGAGCAGTTCTTC.

The V gene is TRBV10-3, the J gene TRBJ2-1; either TRBD1 or TRBD2 may fit D (5 bases each). V was cut by 6 bases and J by 9 bases, with 18 bases left in between. The CDR3 has 14 residues. Germline V gene lookup returns CDR1 ENHRY and CDR2 SYGVKD. The CDR3 here is CAISATGLGGEQFF. CDR3 in DNA: TGTGCCATCAGCGCCACAGGCCTAGGAGGTGAGCAGTTCTTC.

This clonotype was observed a few times. V gene TRBV12-3 or TRBV12-4 combines with J gene TRBJ2-1; 7 bases are shared with TRBD2. V shed 2 bases and J 4 bases; nucleotides not matched to a gene: 5. This CDR3 spans 15 amino acids. The CDR3: CASSLWDYRYNEQFF. In nucleotides, the CDR3 is TGTGCCAGCAGTTTATGGGACTACCGATACAATGAGCAGTTCTTC.

The rearrangement uses TRBV7-9 and TRBJ2-1; 8 nucleotides line up with TRBD1. The CDR3 covers 14 residues. V shed 5 bases, J shed 10 bases, and the junction held 10 bases outside the gene matches. Per germline, CDR1 SEHNR and CDR2 FQNEAQ (reference sequence). CDR3 sequence reads: CASSRTQGVYEQFF. The CDR3 nucleotides read TGTGCCAGCAGCAGAACACAGGGGGTATACGAGCAGTTCTTC.

The chain is built from TRBV28 and TRBJ1-2; 9 bases fit TRBD1. Trimming took 5 bases from V and 6 from J; bases not matched to a gene: 7. Germline V gene data show CDR1 as MDHEN and CDR2 as SYDVKM. This CDR3 region has 14 residues. DNA for the CDR3: TGTGCCAGCAGTGCGGGGGGACAGGGAAATGGCTACACCTTC. The encoded protein is CASSAGGQGNGYTF.

This clonotype was observed a handful of times. The genes are TRBV4-2 and TRBJ2-3; TRBD2 agrees at 13 bases. The CDR3 spans 16 residues. Germline values: CDR1 LGHNA, CDR2 YNFKEQ. After removal of 3 bases from V and 0 bases from J, the junction contained 0 bases not matched to a gene. The CDR3 DNA reads as TGTGCCAGCAGCCAGGGACTAGCGGGGAGCACAGATACGCAGTATTTT. Its translation is CASSQGLAGSTDTQYF.

This sequence joins TRBV7-9 and TRBJ2-3; 8 bases line up with TRBD2. This CDR3 comprises 17 residues. Germline V CDR1 and CDR2: SEHNR, FQNEAQ (reference sequence). V shed 1 base, J shed 4 bases, and the junction held 10 bases outside the gene matches. CDR3 amino acids: CASSLEPGLGIADTQYF. CDR3 nucleotide sequence: TGTGCCAGCAGCTTAGAGCCGGGACTAGGGATCGCAGATACGCAGTATTTT.

This CDR3 is CASSSPGTGAYEQYF. In DNA form, the CDR3 reads TGTGCCAGCAGTTCGCCCGGGACAGGGGCCTACGAGCAGTACTTC. The rearrangement joins TRBV12-3 or TRBV12-4 to TRBJ2-7, with TRBD1 matching over 10 bases. The CDR3 runs to 15 residues. With 4 bases clipped from V and 2 bases from J, the junction kept 5 bases outside the gene matches.